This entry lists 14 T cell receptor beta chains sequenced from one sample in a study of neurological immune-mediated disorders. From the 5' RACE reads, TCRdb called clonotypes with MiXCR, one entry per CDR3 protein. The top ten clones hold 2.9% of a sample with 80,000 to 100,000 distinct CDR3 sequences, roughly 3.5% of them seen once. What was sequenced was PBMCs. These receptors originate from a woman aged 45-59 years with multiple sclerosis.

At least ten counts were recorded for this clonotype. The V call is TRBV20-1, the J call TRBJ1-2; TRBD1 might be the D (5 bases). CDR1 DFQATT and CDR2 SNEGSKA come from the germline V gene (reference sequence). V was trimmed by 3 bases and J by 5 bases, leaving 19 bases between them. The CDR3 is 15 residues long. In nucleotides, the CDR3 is TGCAGTGCTAGCCGGGACGGAAGCCCTACTTATGGCTACACCTTC. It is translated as CSASRDGSPTYGYTF.

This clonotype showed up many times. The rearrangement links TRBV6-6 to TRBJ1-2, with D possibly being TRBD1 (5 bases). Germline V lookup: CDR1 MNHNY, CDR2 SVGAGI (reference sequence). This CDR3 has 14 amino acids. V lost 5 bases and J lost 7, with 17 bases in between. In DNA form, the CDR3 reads TGTGCCAGCAGTGAGCAGGCCCCCCAGGGTGGCTACACCTTC. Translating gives CASSEQAPQGGYTF.

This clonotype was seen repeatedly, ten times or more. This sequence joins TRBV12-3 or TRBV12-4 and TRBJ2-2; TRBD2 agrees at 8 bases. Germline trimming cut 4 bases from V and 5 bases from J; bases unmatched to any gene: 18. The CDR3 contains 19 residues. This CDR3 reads CASSSQQTSATWGTGELFF. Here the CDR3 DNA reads TGTGCCAGCAGTTCGCAACAGACTAGCGCTACTTGGGGGACCGGGGAGCTGTTTTTT.

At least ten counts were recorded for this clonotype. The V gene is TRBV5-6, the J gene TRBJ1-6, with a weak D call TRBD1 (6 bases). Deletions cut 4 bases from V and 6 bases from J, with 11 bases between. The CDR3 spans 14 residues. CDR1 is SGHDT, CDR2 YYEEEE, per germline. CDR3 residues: CASSPGTSNSPLHF. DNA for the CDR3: TGTGCCAGCAGCCCGGGGACAAGTAATTCACCCCTCCACTTT.

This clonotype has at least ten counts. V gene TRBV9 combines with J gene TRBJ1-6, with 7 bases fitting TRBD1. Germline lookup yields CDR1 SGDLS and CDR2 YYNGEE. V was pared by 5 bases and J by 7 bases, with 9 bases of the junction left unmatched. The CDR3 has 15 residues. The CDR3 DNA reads TGTGCCAGCAGTTTTGACAGGGAGGTCAATTCACCCCTCCACTTT. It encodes CASSFDREVNSPLHF.

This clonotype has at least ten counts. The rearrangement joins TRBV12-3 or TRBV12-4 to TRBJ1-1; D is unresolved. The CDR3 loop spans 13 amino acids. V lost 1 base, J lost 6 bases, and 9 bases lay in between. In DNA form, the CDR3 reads TGTGCCAGCAGTTTAGGGCGTTTTGCTGAAGCTTTCTTT. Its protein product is CASSLGRFAEAFF.

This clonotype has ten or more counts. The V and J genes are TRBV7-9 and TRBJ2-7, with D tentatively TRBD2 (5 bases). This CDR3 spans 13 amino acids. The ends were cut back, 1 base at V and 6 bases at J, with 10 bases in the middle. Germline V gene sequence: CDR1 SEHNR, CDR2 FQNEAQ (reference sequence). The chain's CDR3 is CASSLVGGFEQYF. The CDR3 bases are TGTGCCAGCAGCTTAGTCGGAGGTTTCGAGCAGTACTTC. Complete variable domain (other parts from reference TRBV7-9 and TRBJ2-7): DTGVSQNPRHKITKRGQNVTFRCDPISEHNRLYWYRQTLGQGPEFLTYFQNEAQLEKSRLLSDRFSAERPKGSFSTLEIQRTEQGDSAMYLCASSLVGGFEQYFGPGTRLTVT.

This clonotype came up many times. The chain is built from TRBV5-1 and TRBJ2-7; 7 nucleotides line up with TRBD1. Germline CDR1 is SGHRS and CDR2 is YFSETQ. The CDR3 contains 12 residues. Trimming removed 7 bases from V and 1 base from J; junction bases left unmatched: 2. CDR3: CASRQGSYEQYF. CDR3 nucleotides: TGCGCCAGCCGACAGGGTTCCTACGAGCAGTACTTC.

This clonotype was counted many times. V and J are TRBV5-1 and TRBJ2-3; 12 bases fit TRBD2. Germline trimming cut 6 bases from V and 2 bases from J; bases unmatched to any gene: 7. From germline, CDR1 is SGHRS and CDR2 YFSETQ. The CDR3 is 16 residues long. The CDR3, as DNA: TGCGCCAGCAACCACGGACTAGCGGGGTCCACAGATACGCAGTATTTT. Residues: CASNHGLAGSTDTQYF.

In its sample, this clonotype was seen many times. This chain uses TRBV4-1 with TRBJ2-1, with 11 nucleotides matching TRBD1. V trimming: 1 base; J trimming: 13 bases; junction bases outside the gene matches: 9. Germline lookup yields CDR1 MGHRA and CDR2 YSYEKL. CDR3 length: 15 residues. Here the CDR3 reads CASSQGDRGGLEQFF. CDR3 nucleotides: TGCGCCAGCAGCCAAGGGGACAGGGGGGGATTGGAACAGTTCTTC.

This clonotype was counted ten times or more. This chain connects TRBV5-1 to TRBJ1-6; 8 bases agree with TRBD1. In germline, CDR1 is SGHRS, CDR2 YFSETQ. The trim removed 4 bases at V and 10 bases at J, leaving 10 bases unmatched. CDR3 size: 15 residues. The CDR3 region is CASSLKGQGGSPLHF. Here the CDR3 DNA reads TGCGCCAGCAGCCTCAAAGGACAGGGAGGGTCACCCCTCCACTTT.

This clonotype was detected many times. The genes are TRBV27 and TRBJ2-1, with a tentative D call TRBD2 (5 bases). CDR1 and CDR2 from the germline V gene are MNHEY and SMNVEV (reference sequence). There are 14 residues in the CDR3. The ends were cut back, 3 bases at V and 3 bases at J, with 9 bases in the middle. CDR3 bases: TGTGCCAGCAGTTTGAGCGGAGTCTACAATGAGCAGTTCTTC. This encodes CASSLSGVYNEQFF.

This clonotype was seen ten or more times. The DNA of the CDR3 is TGTGCCAGCTCACCCAGACAGGCGGCAGATACGCAGTATTTT. This translates into CASSPRQAADTQYF. The gene calls are TRBV18 and TRBJ2-3; possibly TRBD1 for D (6 bases). Germline loops: CDR1 KGHSH, CDR2 LQKENI. With 3 bases removed from V and 4 bases from J, the gap between germline ends came to 11 bases. CDR3 length equals 14 residues.

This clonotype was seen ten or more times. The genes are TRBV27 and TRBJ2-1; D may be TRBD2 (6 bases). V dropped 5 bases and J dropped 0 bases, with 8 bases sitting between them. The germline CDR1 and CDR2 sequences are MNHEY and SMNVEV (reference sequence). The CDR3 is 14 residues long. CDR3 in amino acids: CASSGTGSYNEQFF. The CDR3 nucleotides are TGTGCCAGCAGTGGGACTGGCTCCTACAATGAGCAGTTCTTC.